What follows describes a single TCR beta chain. No antigen is known for it. The data stem from a study of T cells in localized non-small cell lung cancer. Whole-study results and caveats: Elevated circulating T cell density in blood was associated with longer overall survival. Adjacent uninvolved lung had the highest clonality, suggesting focused antigen responses. Of the top 100 tumor clones, median approximately 50 were in adjacent lung, about 30 among its top 100.

TCRdb's table, derived via immunoSEQ multiplex PCR, lists solely in-frame clones and lacks some. The table has some 36,000 clones, 80% to 90% seen once. V was trimmed by 1 base and J by 8 bases, leaving 5 bases between them. CDR1 GTSNPN and CDR2 SVGIG come from the germline V gene (reference sequence). This CDR3 has 11 amino acids. This material consisted of peripheral blood mononuclear cells, taken before any cancer treatment. The TCR was taken from a male donor at least 60 years old with stage II lung adenocarcinoma. This chain joins TRBV30 and TRBJ2-2; D is unclear. This CDR3 reads CAWSGIGELFF. The CDR3, as DNA: TGTGCCTGGAGTGGTATTGGGGAGCTGTTTTTT.